This is a list of T cell receptor beta chains from one sample in a study of cytotoxic CD8 clonotypes in ibrutinib-treated CLL. Measured with immunoSEQ multiplex PCR; TCRdb has only the in-frame clones, and not every one. The data contain about 140,000 clones, 60% to 85% of them singletons. The sequencing here drew on PBMCs, taken after 12 months of ibrutinib treatment. Receptors originate from a human donor with chronic lymphocytic leukemia. The CDR3 runs from the conserved cysteine through the conserved F or W. The D gene is left open where the match is weak. Size is stated for part of the rows, as once, few or many counts, or as a class when the clone is expanded.

TRBV14	TRBJ1-3	.	.	15	CASSQHRVLGNTIYF	TGTGCCAGCAGCCAACACAGGGTCCTTGGAAACACCATATATTTT
TRBV11-3	TRBJ2-7	.	.	14	CASSRADTFEEQYF	TGTGCCAGCAGCCGAGCGGATACATTTGAAGAGCAGTACTTC
TRBV29-1	TRBJ2-7	.	.	14	CSVEIPGSSYEQYF	TGCAGCGTTGAAATTCCAGGTAGCTCCTACGAGCAGTACTTC
TRBV5-4	TRBJ1-6	.	few	14	CASSLDSYNSPLHF	TGTGCCAGCAGCCTGGACTCCTATAATTCACCCCTCCACTTT
TRBV10-3	TRBJ2-1	TRBD2	.	14	CAIVSGLATDEQFF	TGTGCCATCGTTTCGGGACTAGCAACCGATGAGCAGTTCTTC
TRBV5-4	TRBJ2-3	.	.	16	CASSRGQEVHADTQYF	TGTGCCAGCAGCCGGGGACAAGAAGTTCATGCAGATACGCAGTATTTT
TRBV19	TRBJ1-1	TRBD1	.	13	CASRETGGTEAFF	TGTGCCAGTAGAGAGACAGGGGGAACTGAAGCTTTCTTT
TRBV18	TRBJ1-5	TRBD1	.	14	CASSPDRVTQPQHF	TGTGCCAGCTCACCCGACAGGGTAACGCAGCCCCAGCATTTT
TRBV25-1	TRBJ1-2	.	.	17	CASSGGHGANLYYGYTF	TGTGCCAGCAGTGGGGGACATGGGGCTAACCTCTACTATGGCTACACCTTC
TRBV5-1	TRBJ2-7	.	once	13	CASSLAPTYEQYF	TGCGCCAGCAGCTTGGCTCCTACCTACGAGCAGTACTTC
TRBV7-6	TRBJ2-1	.	.	11	CASSQSTEQFF	TGTGCCAGCAGCCAAAGTACTGAGCAGTTCTTC
TRBV6-1	TRBJ1-5	.	.	15	CASSDRVGGNQPQHF	TGTGCCAGCAGTGACAGAGTAGGGGGCAATCAGCCCCAGCATTTT
TRBV6-5	TRBJ1-2	.	.	13	CASSYSDLRGYTF	TGTGCCAGCAGTTACTCGGATTTGAGAGGCTACACCTTC
TRBV23-1	TRBJ2-7	TRBD1	.	18	CASSPRDRAEIESYEQYF	TGCGCCAGCAGTCCACGGGACAGGGCGGAAATAGAGTCCTACGAGCAGTACTTC
TRBV11-1	TRBJ2-1	TRBD1	.	15	CASSPLSPGQGAKFF	TGTGCCAGCAGCCCGCTATCCCCGGGACAGGGGGCCAAGTTCTTC
TRBV7-9	TRBJ2-7	TRBD2	.	16	CASSQLAGGRLGEQYF	TGTGCCAGCAGCCAGCTAGCGGGAGGGCGTCTCGGCGAGCAGTACTTC
TRBV7-9	TRBJ2-3	.	few	15	CASSLSTGIADTQYF	TGTGCCAGCAGCTTATCCACTGGAATTGCAGATACGCAGTATTTT
TRBV4-3	TRBJ2-2	.	.	14	CASSPWRNTGELFF	TGCGCCAGCAGCCCCTGGAGGAACACCGGGGAGCTGTTTTTT
TRBV28	TRBJ2-2	TRBD1	.	16	CASSFPGQGLTGELFF	TGTGCCAGCAGTTTCCCGGGACAGGGTCTAACCGGGGAGCTGTTTTTT
TRBV19	TRBJ1-3	.	.	14	CASRMGGTGNTIYF	TGTGCCAGTAGAATGGGGGGGACTGGAAACACCATATATTTT
TRBV15	TRBJ2-7	TRBD2	.	16	CATSRAIAGGRYEQYF	TGTGCCACCAGCAGAGCAATAGCGGGGGGCCGCTACGAGCAGTACTTC
TRBV21-1	TRBJ1-1	.	.	16	CASSTAAGTGCTEAFF	TGTGCCAGCAGCACAGCGGCTGGGACAGGGTGTACTGAAGCTTTCTTT
TRBV6-1	TRBJ2-7	TRBD2	.	14	CASSSGTSNYEQYF	TGTGCCAGCAGTTCCGGGACTAGCAACTACGAGCAGTACTTC
TRBV11-2	TRBJ2-2	TRBD2	once	15	CASSPGLAGTGELFF	TGTGCCAGCAGCCCGGGACTAGCAGGCACCGGGGAGCTGTTTTTT
TRBV9	TRBJ1-1	.	.	13	CASSVQAQSEAFF	TGTGCCAGCAGCGTACAGGCTCAGAGTGAAGCTTTCTTT
TRBV7-9	TRBJ2-3	.	once	15	CASSLGGASTDTQYF	TGTGCCAGCAGCTTAGGAGGCGCTAGCACAGATACGCAGTATTTT
TRBV9	TRBJ1-1	TRBD1	.	14	CASSVEAQGAEAFF	TGTGCCAGCAGCGTAGAGGCCCAGGGGGCGGAAGCTTTCTTT
TRBV28	TRBJ1-5	.	.	15	CASSFPGTGNQPQHF	TGTGCCAGCAGTTTTCCGGGGACGGGCAATCAGCCCCAGCATTTT
TRBV28	TRBJ2-5	.	.	16	CASSLGGTGTVKTQYF	TGTGCCAGCAGTTTAGGGGGAACAGGGACGGTTAAGACCCAGTACTTC
TRBV5-4	TRBJ2-2	.	.	14	CASSLDFFTGELFF	TGTGCCAGCAGCTTGGATTTCTTCACCGGGGAGCTGTTTTTT
TRBV9	TRBJ2-1	.	.	15	CASSAGGSSYNEQFF	TGTGCCAGCAGCGCTGGGGGGAGCTCCTACAATGAGCAGTTCTTC
TRBV2	TRBJ2-3	TRBD2	.	15	CASTLEGGGTDTQYF	TGTGCCAGCACCCTCGAGGGAGGGGGCACAGATACGCAGTATTTT
TRBV10-3	TRBJ2-7	TRBD2	.	15	CAIRPGLAGAYEQYF	TGTGCCATCAGACCGGGACTAGCGGGAGCCTACGAGCAGTACTTC
TRBV11-3	TRBJ2-3	.	.	16	CASSYGTSTGPDTQYF	TGTGCCAGCAGCTATGGAACTAGCACCGGACCAGATACGCAGTATTTT
TRBV11-3	TRBJ2-3	.	.	12	CASSFGLNTQYF	TGTGCCAGCAGCTTTGGGTTGAATACGCAGTATTTT
TRBV5-1	TRBJ2-1	.	.	18	CASSLAGDTPGVYNEQFF	TGCGCCAGCAGCTTGGCCGGGGACACCCCAGGGGTCTACAATGAGCAGTTCTTC
TRBV28	TRBJ2-7	TRBD1	.	15	CASNRDRELIDEQYF	TGTGCCAGCAATAGGGACAGGGAGTTGATTGACGAGCAGTACTTC